Below, 12 T cell receptor beta chains from the same sample are listed, as sequenced in a study of memory CD4+ T cells and cytomegalovirus serostatus. Assay used: immunoSEQ multiplex PCR; TCRdb lists only in-frame clones, some missing. The table lists approximately 42,000 clones, about 80% of them singletons. Single viable CD3+CD4+CD8-CD45RO+ cells were sorted as the memory CD4+ T cells. Sequenced material: memory CD4+ T cells from blood. The receptor set was obtained from an adult in good health and CMV-seronegative.

V usage is TRBV4-2 and J usage is TRBJ2-3; D call uncertain. The length of the CDR3 is 13 residues. Germline V lookup: CDR1 LGHNA, CDR2 YNFKEQ. The V end was cut by 6 bases, the J end by 3 bases, with 10 bases between. The CDR3 here is CASSSGETDTQYF. CDR3 bases: TGTGCCAGCAGTTCCGGAGAAACAGATACGCAGTATTTT.

The chain is built from TRBV18 and TRBJ2-5, with 12 nucleotides matching TRBD1. The CDR3 loop spans 15 amino acids. The trim removed 5 bases at V and 5 bases at J, leaving 6 bases unmatched. Per the germline V gene, CDR1 is KGHSH and CDR2 is LQKENI. The DNA of the CDR3 is TGTGCCAGCTCAAGTCGGGACAGGGGGCAGGAGACCCAGTACTTC. It codes for CASSSRDRGQETQYF.

This sequence joins TRBV7-3 and TRBJ2-1; D is unclear. Germline lookup yields CDR1 SGHTA and CDR2 FQGTGA. The CDR3 sequence is 10 residues long. V lost 5 bases to trimming and J lost 11 bases, with 7 bases between them. CDR3 nucleotides: TGTGCCAGCAGCCCCCGCCAGCAGTTCTTC. This translates into CASSPRQQFF.

CDR3 DNA: TGTGCCTGGAGTGGGGGACAGACTGAGAATGAAAAACTGTTTTTT. The encoded protein is CAWSGGQTENEKLFF. The V and J genes are TRBV30 and TRBJ1-4, with 7 bases identical to TRBD1. Germline V gene data show CDR1 as GTSNPN and CDR2 as SVGIG (reference sequence). The CDR3 has 15 amino acids. The ends lost 1 base at V and 5 bases at J; junction bases unmatched: 7.

The chain couples TRBV7-9 to TRBJ1-5; D unresolved. Trimming stripped 5 bases from V and 3 bases from J, with 14 bases between. Per the germline V gene, CDR1 is SEHNR and CDR2 is FQNEAQ (reference sequence). The CDR3 loop spans 15 amino acids. The CDR3 coding sequence is TGTGCCAGCAGCGCCGGGCCCAATCTCAATCAGCCCCAGCATTTT. Protein product: CASSAGPNLNQPQHF.

The V gene is TRBV18, the J gene TRBJ2-2; 9 bases line up with TRBD1. Germline V gives CDR1 KGHSH, CDR2 LQKENI. After removal of 1 base from V and 5 bases from J, the junction contained 2 bases not matched to a gene. The CDR3 loop spans 15 amino acids. The CDR3 region is CASSPRTGATGELFF. The DNA of the CDR3 is TGTGCCAGCTCACCACGGACAGGGGCGACCGGGGAGCTGTTTTTT. The full variable domain, its missing parts supplied by reference TRBV18 and TRBJ2-2, is NAGVMQNPRHLVRRRGQEARLRCSPMKGHSHVYWYRQLPEEGLKFMVYLQKENIIDESGMPKERFSAEFPKEGPSILRIQQVVRGDSAAYFCASSPRTGATGELFFGEGSRLTVL.

The genes are TRBV2 and TRBJ2-5; TRBD2 matches at 13 bases. V lost 5 bases to trimming and J lost 4 bases; unmatched junction nucleotides: 7. This CDR3 is 16 amino acids long. The V gene's germline CDR1 is SNHLY and CDR2 FYNNEI. CDR3 loop: CASSPGLAGEAETQYF. As DNA, the CDR3 is TGTGCCAGCAGTCCTGGACTAGCGGGAGAGGCAGAGACCCAGTACTTC.

This clone was counted between two and nine times. The V and J genes are TRBV10-3 and TRBJ1-1, with 8 bases lining up with TRBD1. This CDR3 spans 14 amino acids. Losses at the gene ends were 11 bases for V and 1 base for J; bases not matched to a gene: 9. Germline V gene sequence: CDR1 ENHRY, CDR2 SYGVKD. This CDR3 reads CASTGARGNTEAFF. CDR3 bases: TGTGCCTCGACAGGGGCACGGGGGAACACTGAAGCTTTCTTT.

V gene TRBV18 combines with J gene TRBJ2-5, with 7 bases aligning to TRBD2. CDR1 and CDR2 from the germline V gene are KGHSH and LQKENI. The V gene end was trimmed by 4 bases and the J gene end by 4 bases; junction bases not matched to a gene: 0. The CDR3 length is 12 residues. The CDR3 region has the DNA TGTGCCAGCTCACGGGAGGGAGAGACCCAGTACTTC. This sequence encodes CASSREGETQYF.

The rearrangement joins TRBV11-2 to TRBJ2-7; 7 bases align to TRBD1. After removal of 4 bases from V and 2 bases from J, the junction contained 8 bases not matched to a gene. From germline, CDR1 is SGHAT and CDR2 FQNNGV. The CDR3 spans 15 residues. CDR3 protein: CASSSSGTAAYEQYF. CDR3 nucleotide sequence: TGTGCCAGCAGCTCCTCCGGGACAGCCGCCTACGAGCAGTACTTC.

The chain is built from TRBV6-4 and TRBJ2-3; no definite D call. The CDR3 has 15 residues. The germline gives CDR1 MRHNA, CDR2 SNTAGT. V gave up 4 bases and J gave up 0 bases, with 11 bases separating them. The CDR3 reads CASSVSSASTDTQYF. In DNA form, the CDR3 reads TGTGCCAGCAGTGTTTCGTCGGCTAGCACAGATACGCAGTATTTT.

The chain is built from TRBV4-1 and TRBJ1-2; 9 nucleotides match TRBD1. Germline lookup yields CDR1 MGHRA and CDR2 YSYEKL. Trimming at V came to 4 bases and at J to 5 bases, leaving 5 bases not matched to a gene. The CDR3 has 14 amino acids. Here the CDR3 reads CASSPDDRGYGYTF. The CDR3 DNA is TGCGCCAGCAGCCCCGACGACAGGGGGTATGGCTACACCTTC.